The clone carrying this TCR beta chain was seen more than once but under ten times. Its antigen is not identified. The data stem from a study of breast tumors, draining lymph nodes, adjacent tissues. Findings and caveats of the study: Luminal-like breast cancer showed significantly greater tumor-nontumor repertoire similarity than basal-like breast cancer did. That most tumor T cells come from lymph nodes remained unproven.

V was clipped by 2 bases and J by 3 bases, with 8 bases between them. Germline CDR1 SEHNR, CDR2 FQNEAQ (reference sequence). This CDR3 has 15 residues. TCRdb ran MiXCR on the multiplex PCR reads and lists one entry per CDR3 protein. The sample consists of under 15,000 distinct CDR3 sequences, 62% of them appearing once. V gene TRBV7-9 combines with J gene TRBJ1-6; D may be TRBD1 (6 bases). Sequencing was carried out using tumor-adjacent breast tissue. This TCR came from a female donor with breast cancer. Some clones in this sample may be carry-over from other donors' samples. The CDR3 region has the DNA TGTGCCAGCAGCTTACAACAGGGCTATAATTCACCCCTCCACTTT. This sequence encodes CASSLQQGYNSPLHF.